These 22 T cell receptor beta chains share one sample of origin, sequenced in a study of graft-versus-host responses after intestinal transplantation (dated by TCRdb to the early 2020s). The sample's time point label, in plain terms: cells obtained before transplantation from donor or recipient. These TCRs' antigens remain unknown. Library method: the immunoSEQ multiplex PCR assay. The table was pulled from immuneACCESS by TCRdb, which kept in-frame rearrangements only. Such tables lose some clones; where checked, under half of the loss comes from unresolved V genes, and the rest has no known cause. The sample includes over 85,000 clones, with 91% observed a single time. About 0.18% of the sample is taken by the ten largest. Sequenced material: unstimulated CD4+ T cells sorted from spleen or lymph node cells, taken before transplant. Receptors were obtained from a human donor who was the organ donor for an intestinal transplant.

The J gene is TRBJ2-3, the V gene TRBV9; 11 bases map to TRBD2. This CDR3 region has 17 residues. Germline-derived CDR1 and CDR2 are SGDLS and YYNGEE. J gave up 4 bases and V 0 bases, and 7 bases lay outside the gene matches. The CDR3: CASSVAPASGGSDTQYF. CDR3 sequence (DNA): TGTGCCAGCAGCGTAGCCCCCGCTAGCGGGGGGTCAGATACGCAGTATTTT.

J is TRBJ2-3 and V is TRBV4-2; TRBD2 agrees at 10 bases. V shed 1 base and J 8 bases; nucleotides not matched to a gene: 12. This CDR3 has 17 residues. Germline values: CDR1 LGHNA, CDR2 YNFKEQ. The CDR3: CASSQVRGIAGGLTQYF. CDR3 in DNA: TGTGCCAGCAGCCAAGTGAGGGGAATAGCGGGGGGCCTTACGCAGTATTTT.

The rearrangement uses TRBV5-1 and TRBJ1-1, with D perhaps TRBD1 (5 bases). The V end lost 0 bases, the J end lost 0 bases, and 9 bases lay between the germline ends. This CDR3 is 15 amino acids long. The germline gives CDR1 SGHRS, CDR2 YFSETQ. The CDR3 DNA reads TGCGCCAGCAGCTTGGCCGGGGGGGTGAACACTGAAGCTTTCTTT. It translates to CASSLAGGVNTEAFF.

The chain couples TRBV15 to TRBJ1-1, with 9 bases lining up with TRBD1. From germline, CDR1 is LNHNV and CDR2 YYDKDF (reference sequence). Germline trimming cut 0 bases from V and 11 bases from J; bases unmatched to any gene: 10. The length of the CDR3 is 15 residues. CDR3 loop: CATSRDGTGPGYAFF. The CDR3 DNA follows: TGTGCCACCAGCAGAGATGGGACAGGGCCGGGGTACGCTTTCTTT.

This chain uses TRBV18 with TRBJ2-7; 9 bases line up with TRBD1. The CDR3 sequence is 14 residues long. V dropped 5 bases and J dropped 3; count of bases not matched to a gene: 5. Germline CDR1 KGHSH, CDR2 LQKENI. The CDR3 reads CASSTTGGHYEQYF. In nucleotides, the CDR3 is TGTGCCAGCTCAACAACAGGGGGCCACTACGAGCAGTACTTC.

This sequence joins TRBV5-1 and TRBJ2-5, with 8 bases fitting TRBD2. Germline V lookup: CDR1 SGHRS, CDR2 YFSETQ. The V segment lost 0 bases and the J segment 5 bases; nucleotides outside the gene matches: 9. CDR3 size: 16 residues. The CDR3 reads CASSLGSGGAVETQYF. Here the CDR3 DNA reads TGCGCCAGCAGCTTGGGGTCCGGGGGGGCCGTGGAGACCCAGTACTTC.

The V gene is TRBV4-1, the J gene TRBJ2-3; D may be TRBD2 (6 bases). Per the germline V gene, CDR1 is MGHRA and CDR2 is YSYEKL. The V end was cut by 4 bases, the J end by 4 bases, with 12 bases between. The CDR3 totals 14 residues. The CDR3 spells CASSLTRRADTQYF. In DNA form, the CDR3 reads TGCGCCAGCAGCCTCACTAGGAGGGCAGATACGCAGTATTTT.

A single count supports this clone. The chain recombines TRBV11-2 with TRBJ2-3, with 7 bases that match TRBD2. Germline loops: CDR1 SGHAT, CDR2 FQNNGV. Trimming at V came to 5 bases and at J to 1 base, leaving 3 bases not matched to a gene. The CDR3 is 14 amino acids. As DNA, the CDR3 is TGTGCCAGCAGCATCGGACTAGGCACAGATACGCAGTATTTT. It is translated as CASSIGLGTDTQYF.

The chain links TRBV5-3 to TRBJ2-5; perhaps TRBD1 as D (6 bases). TRBV5-3 is an ORF, and what it does is uncertain. This CDR3 has 15 amino acids. Trimming removed 10 bases from V and 3 bases from J, with 22 bases in between. The CDR3 DNA reads as TGTGCCCGATTAAGGGACGGAAGGACAGAAGAGACCCAGTACTTC. Translation: CARLRDGRTEETQYF.

In this sample, this clone turned up once. The V gene is TRBV30, the J gene TRBJ2-1, with a possible D match to TRBD2 (7 bases). This CDR3 has 16 amino acids. Trimming shortened V by 0 bases and J by 10 bases, and 22 bases separated the two germline ends. The V gene's germline CDR1 is GTSNPN and CDR2 SVGIG (reference sequence). The DNA of the CDR3 is TGTGCCTGGAGTGTTGGGGGGGGGCCTGGCGGGCGGGAGCAGTTCTTC. Amino acids: CAWSVGGGPGGREQFF.

Only one count was recorded for this clone. The J gene is TRBJ1-5, the V gene TRBV7-2; no clear D gene. The germline gives CDR1 SGHTA, CDR2 FQGNSA. V lost 0 bases to trimming and J lost 4 bases, with 13 bases between them. The CDR3 sequence is 16 residues long. The CDR3 sequence is CASSLAGDPWNQPQHF. The CDR3 region has the DNA TGTGCCAGCAGCTTAGCGGGAGACCCTTGGAATCAGCCCCAGCATTTT.

This sequence joins TRBV7-9 and TRBJ1-5; D possibly corresponds to TRBD1 (6 bases). The V gene's germline CDR1 is SEHNR and CDR2 FQNEAQ (reference sequence). Between the trimmed V and J ends, which lost 5 bases and 3 bases, there was a span of 14 bases. The CDR3 length is 15 residues. The CDR3 reads CASSRGGLNNQPQHF. CDR3 DNA sequence: TGTGCCAGCAGCCGGGGGGGGCTTAACAATCAGCCCCAGCATTTT.

This sequence joins TRBV9 and TRBJ2-3, with 9 bases fitting TRBD2. The V gene's germline CDR1 is SGDLS and CDR2 YYNGEE. This CDR3 is built from 17 residues. Germline trimming cut 4 bases from V and 1 base from J; bases unmatched to any gene: 10. The CDR3 is CASSLTQIAGGTDTQYF. CDR3 DNA sequence: TGTGCCAGCAGCCTAACCCAAATAGCGGGGGGCACAGATACGCAGTATTTT.

The chain employs TRBV4-3 and TRBJ2-2, with D possibly TRBD2 on 7 matching bases. V lost 4 bases, J lost 2 bases, and 17 bases lay in between. The length of the CDR3 is 17 residues. Germline V lookup: CDR1 LGHNA, CDR2 YSLEER. The CDR3 region is CASSRARGAGNTGELFF. DNA of the CDR3: TGCGCCAGCAGCCGCGCACGGGGGGCGGGTAACACCGGGGAGCTGTTTTTT.

The chain is built from TRBV9 and TRBJ2-1; possibly TRBD2 for D (7 bases). This CDR3 contains 18 residues. V shed 2 bases and J shed 0 bases, with 18 bases lying between them. In germline, CDR1 is SGDLS, CDR2 YYNGEE. The CDR3 DNA sequence: TGTGCCAGCAGCGTTCGACAAGGGGGGGATAGCTCCTACAATGAGCAGTTCTTC. This translates into CASSVRQGGDSSYNEQFF. The full variable domain, in which reference TRBV9 and TRBJ2-1 provide the parts outside the CDR3, is DSGVTQTPKHLITATGQRVTLRCSPRSGDLSVYWYQQSLDQGLQFLIQYYNGEERAKGNILERFSAQQFPDLHSELNLSSLELGDSALYFCASSVRQGGDSSYNEQFFGPGTRLTVL.

The rearrangement links TRBV9 to TRBJ2-1, with TRBD2 matching over 10 bases. The CDR3 has 17 amino acids. With V trimmed by 0 bases and J by 2 bases, 5 bases remained unmatched. Germline loops: CDR1 SGDLS, CDR2 YYNGEE. The chain's CDR3 is CASSVDRLAGAYNEQFF. The CDR3 bases are TGTGCCAGCAGCGTAGACCGTCTAGCGGGGGCCTACAATGAGCAGTTCTTC.

The chain is built from TRBV9 and TRBJ2-2; no clear D. This CDR3 comprises 15 residues. V was pared by 0 bases and J by 3 bases, with 9 bases between. Germline-derived CDR1 and CDR2 are SGDLS and YYNGEE. The CDR3 nucleotides read TGTGCCAGCAGCGTAGCCCAACTTCACACCGGGGAGCTGTTTTTT. Amino acids: CASSVAQLHTGELFF.

This rearrangement joins TRBV6-1 to TRBJ1-1, with TRBD1 identical over 7 bases. V was pared by 7 bases and J by 5 bases, with 7 bases of the junction left unmatched. Germline lookup yields CDR1 MNHNS and CDR2 SASEGT. The CDR3 consists of 13 residues. The CDR3 nucleotides are TGTGCCAGCACCCTACAGGGGTGGACTGAAGCTTTCTTT. Its translation is CASTLQGWTEAFF.

The chain combines TRBV7-9 with TRBJ1-1; D remains unclear. With 1 base removed from V and 7 bases from J, the gap between germline ends came to 13 bases. The CDR3 loop spans 14 amino acids. CDR1 and CDR2 from the germline V gene are SEHNR and FQNEAQ (reference sequence). CDR3 in DNA: TGTGCCAGCAGCTTAGGGGCTGGCTGGCTTGAAGCTTTCTTT. It yields the protein CASSLGAGWLEAFF.

This chain connects TRBV27 to TRBJ1-2, with D maybe TRBD1 (6 bases). The CDR3 is 15 residues long. Trimming left V 0 bases short and J 7 bases short, with 15 bases between. The germline CDR1 and CDR2 sequences are MNHEY and SMNVEV (reference sequence). CDR3 in amino acids: CASSLSFTHRAGYTF. In DNA form, the CDR3 reads TGTGCCAGCAGTTTATCGTTCACCCACAGGGCTGGCTACACCTTC.

The V and J genes are TRBV29-1 and TRBJ2-7, with 10 bases matching TRBD1. This CDR3 contains 12 residues. J lost 8 bases, V lost 8 bases, and 9 bases had no gene match. CDR1 is SQVTM, CDR2 ANQGSEA, per germline. The CDR3 sequence is CSTSGQGKQQYF. Written as DNA, the CDR3 is TGCAGCACTTCGGGACAGGGGAAGCAGCAGTACTTC.

The V call is TRBV4-2, the J call TRBJ2-7; no clear D. V dropped 1 base and J dropped 2 bases, with 9 bases sitting between them. Germline-derived CDR1 and CDR2 are LGHNA and YNFKEQ. This CDR3 is built from 14 residues. CDR3 region: CASSQAVPPYEQYF. The CDR3 bases are TGTGCCAGCAGCCAAGCCGTCCCCCCCTACGAGCAGTACTTC.